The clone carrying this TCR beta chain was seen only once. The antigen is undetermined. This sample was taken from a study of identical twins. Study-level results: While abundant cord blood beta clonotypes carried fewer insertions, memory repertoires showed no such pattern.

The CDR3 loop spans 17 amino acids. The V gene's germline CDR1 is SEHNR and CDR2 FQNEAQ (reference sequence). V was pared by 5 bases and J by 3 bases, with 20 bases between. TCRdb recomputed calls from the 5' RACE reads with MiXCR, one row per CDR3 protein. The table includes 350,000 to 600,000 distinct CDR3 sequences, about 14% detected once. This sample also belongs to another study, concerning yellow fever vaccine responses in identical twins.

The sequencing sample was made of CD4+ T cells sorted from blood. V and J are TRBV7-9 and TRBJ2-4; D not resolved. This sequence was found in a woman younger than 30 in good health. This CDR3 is CASSLTAASRHKNIQYF. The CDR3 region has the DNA TGTGCCAGCAGCCTCACCGCGGCCTCTAGGCACAAAAACATTCAGTACTTC.